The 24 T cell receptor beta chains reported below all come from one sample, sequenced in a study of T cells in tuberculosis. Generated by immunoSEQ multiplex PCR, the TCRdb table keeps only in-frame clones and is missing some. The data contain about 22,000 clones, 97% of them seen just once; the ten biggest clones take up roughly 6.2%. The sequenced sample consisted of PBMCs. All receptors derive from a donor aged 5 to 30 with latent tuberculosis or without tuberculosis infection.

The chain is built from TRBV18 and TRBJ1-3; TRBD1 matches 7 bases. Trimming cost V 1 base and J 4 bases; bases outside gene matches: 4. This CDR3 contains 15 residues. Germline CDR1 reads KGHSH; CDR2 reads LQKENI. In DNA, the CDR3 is TGTGCCAGCTCACCACGACGGACAGGAGGAAACACCATATATTTT. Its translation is CASSPRRTGGNTIYF. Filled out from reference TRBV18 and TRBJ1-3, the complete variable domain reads NAGVMQNPRHLVRRRGQEARLRCSPMKGHSHVYWYRQLPEEGLKFMVYLQKENIIDESGMPKERFSAEFPKEGPSILRIQQVVRGDSAAYFCASSPRRTGGNTIYFGEGSWLTVV.

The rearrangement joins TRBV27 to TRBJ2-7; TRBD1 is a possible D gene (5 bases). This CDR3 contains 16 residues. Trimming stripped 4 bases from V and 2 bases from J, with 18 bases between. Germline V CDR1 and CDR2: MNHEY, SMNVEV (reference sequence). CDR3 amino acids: CASSSLTKGYPYEQYF. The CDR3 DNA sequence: TGTGCCAGCAGTTCCCTAACTAAGGGGTATCCCTACGAGCAGTACTTC.

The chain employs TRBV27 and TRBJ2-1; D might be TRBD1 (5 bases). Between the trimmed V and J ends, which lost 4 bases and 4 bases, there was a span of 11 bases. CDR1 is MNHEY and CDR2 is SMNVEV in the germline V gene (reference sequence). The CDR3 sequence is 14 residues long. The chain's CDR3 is CASSYKSGYNEQFF. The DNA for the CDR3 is TGTGCCAGCAGTTATAAGTCAGGGTACAATGAGCAGTTCTTC.

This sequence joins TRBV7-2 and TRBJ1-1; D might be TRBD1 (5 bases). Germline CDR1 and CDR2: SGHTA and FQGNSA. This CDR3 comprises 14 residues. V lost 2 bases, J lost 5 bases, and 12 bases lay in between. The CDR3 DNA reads TGTGCCAGCAGCTTATTTGGGGCTGGGACTGAAGCTTTCTTT. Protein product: CASSLFGAGTEAFF.

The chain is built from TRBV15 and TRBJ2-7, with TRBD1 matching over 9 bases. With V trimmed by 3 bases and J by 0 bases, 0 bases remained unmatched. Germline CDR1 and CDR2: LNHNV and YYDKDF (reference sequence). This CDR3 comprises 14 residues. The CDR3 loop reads CATSRGQGSYEQYF. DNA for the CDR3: TGTGCCACCAGCAGGGGACAGGGCTCCTACGAGCAGTACTTC.

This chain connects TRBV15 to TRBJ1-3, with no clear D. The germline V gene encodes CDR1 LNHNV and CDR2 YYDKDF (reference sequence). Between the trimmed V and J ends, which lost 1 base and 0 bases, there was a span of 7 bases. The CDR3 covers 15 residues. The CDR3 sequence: CATSRGHFSGNTIYF. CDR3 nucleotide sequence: TGTGCCACCAGCAGAGGACACTTCTCTGGAAACACCATATATTTT. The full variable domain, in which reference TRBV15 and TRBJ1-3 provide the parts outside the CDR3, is DAMVIQNPRYQVTQFGKPVTLSCSQTLNHNVMYWYQQKSSQAPKLLFHYYDKDFNNEADTPDNFQSRRPNTSFCFLDIRSPGLGDTAMYLCATSRGHFSGNTIYFGEGSWLTVV.

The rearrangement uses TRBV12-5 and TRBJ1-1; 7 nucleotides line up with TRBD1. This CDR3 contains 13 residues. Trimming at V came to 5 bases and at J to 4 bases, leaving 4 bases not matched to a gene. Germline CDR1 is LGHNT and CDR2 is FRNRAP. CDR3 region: CASGPTGSTEAFF. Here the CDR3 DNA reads TGTGCTAGTGGTCCGACAGGGTCCACTGAAGCTTTCTTT.

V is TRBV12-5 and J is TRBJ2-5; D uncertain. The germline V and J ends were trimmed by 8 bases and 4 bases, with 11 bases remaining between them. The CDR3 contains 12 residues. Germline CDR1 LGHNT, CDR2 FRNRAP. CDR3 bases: TGTGCTAGTAGAGCCTCGGGAGAGACCCAGTACTTC. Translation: CASRASGETQYF.

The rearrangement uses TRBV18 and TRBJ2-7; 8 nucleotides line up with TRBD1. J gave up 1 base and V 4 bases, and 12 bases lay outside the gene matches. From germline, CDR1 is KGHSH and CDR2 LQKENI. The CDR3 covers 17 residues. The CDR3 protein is CASSRPPSRQGSYEQYF. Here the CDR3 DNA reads TGTGCCAGCTCACGACCGCCCTCCAGACAGGGGTCCTACGAGCAGTACTTC.

The CDR3 protein is CASSQEEVNTEAFF. For the CDR3, the DNA is TGCGCCAGCAGCCAAGAAGAGGTGAACACTGAAGCTTTCTTT. V is TRBV4-1 and J is TRBJ1-1; D not resolved. CDR3 length: 14 amino acids. CDR1 MGHRA and CDR2 YSYEKL come from the germline V gene. V was clipped by 0 bases and J by 0 bases, with 5 bases between them.

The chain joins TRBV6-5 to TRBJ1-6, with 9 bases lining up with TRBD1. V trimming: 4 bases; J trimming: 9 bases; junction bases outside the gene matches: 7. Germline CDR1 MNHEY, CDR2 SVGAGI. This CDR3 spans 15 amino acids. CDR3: CASSSLGQGGSPLHF. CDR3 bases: TGTGCCAGCAGTTCCCTGGGACAGGGCGGTTCACCCCTCCACTTT.

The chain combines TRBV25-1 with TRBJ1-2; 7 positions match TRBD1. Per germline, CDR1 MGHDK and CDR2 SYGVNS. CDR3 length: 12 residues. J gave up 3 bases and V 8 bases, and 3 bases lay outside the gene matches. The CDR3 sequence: CASDREYYGYTF. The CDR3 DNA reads TGTGCCAGCGACAGGGAATACTATGGCTACACCTTC.

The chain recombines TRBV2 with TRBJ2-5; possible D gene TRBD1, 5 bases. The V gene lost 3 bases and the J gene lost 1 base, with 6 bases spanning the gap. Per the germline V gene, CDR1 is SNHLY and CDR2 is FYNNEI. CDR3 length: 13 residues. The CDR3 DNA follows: TGTGCCAGCAGTGATAGGGGCCAAGAGACCCAGTACTTC. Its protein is CASSDRGQETQYF.

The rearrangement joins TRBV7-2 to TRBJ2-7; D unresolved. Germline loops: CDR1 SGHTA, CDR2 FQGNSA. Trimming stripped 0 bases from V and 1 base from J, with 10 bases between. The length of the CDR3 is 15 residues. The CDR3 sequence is CASSLAFGGSYEQYF. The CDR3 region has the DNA TGTGCCAGCAGCTTAGCCTTCGGCGGTTCCTACGAGCAGTACTTC.

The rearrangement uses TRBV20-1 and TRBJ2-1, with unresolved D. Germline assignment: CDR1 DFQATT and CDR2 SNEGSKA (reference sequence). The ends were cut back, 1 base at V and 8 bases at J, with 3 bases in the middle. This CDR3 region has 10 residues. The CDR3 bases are TGCAGTGCTAGAGTCGATGAGCAGTTCTTC. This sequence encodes CSARVDEQFF.

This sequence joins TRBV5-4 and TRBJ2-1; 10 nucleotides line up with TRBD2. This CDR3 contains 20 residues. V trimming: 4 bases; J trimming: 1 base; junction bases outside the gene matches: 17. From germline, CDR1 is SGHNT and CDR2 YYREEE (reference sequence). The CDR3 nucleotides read TGTGCCAGCAGCAACGCCCGGATAGCGGGAGGTCCGAAATCCTACAATGAGCAGTTCTTC. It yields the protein CASSNARIAGGPKSYNEQFF.

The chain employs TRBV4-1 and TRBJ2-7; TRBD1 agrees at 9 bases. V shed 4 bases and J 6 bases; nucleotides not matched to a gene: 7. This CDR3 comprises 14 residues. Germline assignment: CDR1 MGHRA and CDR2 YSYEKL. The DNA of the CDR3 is TGCGCCAGCAGCCTGGGACAGGGTTATGTCGAGCAGTACTTC. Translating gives CASSLGQGYVEQYF.

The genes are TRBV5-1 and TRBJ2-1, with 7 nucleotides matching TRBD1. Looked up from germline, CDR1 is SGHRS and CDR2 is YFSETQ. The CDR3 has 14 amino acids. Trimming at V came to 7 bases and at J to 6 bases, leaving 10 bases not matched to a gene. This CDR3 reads CASRDRAQPNEQFF. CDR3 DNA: TGCGCCAGCCGAGACAGGGCCCAGCCCAATGAGCAGTTCTTC.

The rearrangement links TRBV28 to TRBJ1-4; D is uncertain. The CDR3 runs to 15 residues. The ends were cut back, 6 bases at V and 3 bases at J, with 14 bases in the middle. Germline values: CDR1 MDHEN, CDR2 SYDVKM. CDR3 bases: TGTGCCAGCAGCTCCCCGGGGTGGGCTAATGAAAAACTGTTTTTT. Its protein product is CASSSPGWANEKLFF. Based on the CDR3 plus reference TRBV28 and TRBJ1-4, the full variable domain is DVKVTQSSRYLVKRTGEKVFLECVQDMDHENMFWYRQDPGLGLRLIYFSYDVKMKEKGDIPEGYSVSREKKERFSLILESASTNQTSMYLCASSSPGWANEKLFFGSGTQLSVL.

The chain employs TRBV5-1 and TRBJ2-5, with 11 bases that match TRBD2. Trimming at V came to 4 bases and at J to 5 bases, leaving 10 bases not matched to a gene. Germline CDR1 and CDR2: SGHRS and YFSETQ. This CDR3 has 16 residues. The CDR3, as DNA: TGCGCCAGCAGCGGAACTAGCGGGGGTGTTCTCGAGACCCAGTACTTC. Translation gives CASSGTSGGVLETQYF. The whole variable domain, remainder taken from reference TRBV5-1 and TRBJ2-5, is KAGVTQTPRYLIKTRGQQVTLSCSPISGHRSVSWYQQTPGQGLQFLFEYFSETQRNKGNFPGRFSGRQFSNSRSEMNVSTLELGDSALYLCASSGTSGGVLETQYFGPGTRLLVL.

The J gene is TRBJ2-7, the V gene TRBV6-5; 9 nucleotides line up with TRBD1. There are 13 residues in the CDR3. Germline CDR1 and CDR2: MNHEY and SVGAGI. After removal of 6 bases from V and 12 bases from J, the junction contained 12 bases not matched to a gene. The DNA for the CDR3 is TGTGCCAGCAGCCCCCTGGACAGGGGAGGTGTGTACTTC. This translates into CASSPLDRGGVYF.

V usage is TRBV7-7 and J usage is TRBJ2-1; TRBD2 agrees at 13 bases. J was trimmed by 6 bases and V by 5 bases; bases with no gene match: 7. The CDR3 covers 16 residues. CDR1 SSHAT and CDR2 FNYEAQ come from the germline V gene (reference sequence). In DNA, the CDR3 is TGTGCCAGCAGCACCGGGACTAGCGGGGCCATCAATGAGCAGTTCTTC. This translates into CASSTGTSGAINEQFF.

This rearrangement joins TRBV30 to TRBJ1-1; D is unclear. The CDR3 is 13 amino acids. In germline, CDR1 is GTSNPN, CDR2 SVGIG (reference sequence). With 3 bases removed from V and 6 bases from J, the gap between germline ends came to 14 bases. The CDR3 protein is CAWRAVGEAEAFF. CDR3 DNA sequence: TGTGCCTGGAGGGCCGTCGGGGAGGCTGAAGCTTTCTTT.

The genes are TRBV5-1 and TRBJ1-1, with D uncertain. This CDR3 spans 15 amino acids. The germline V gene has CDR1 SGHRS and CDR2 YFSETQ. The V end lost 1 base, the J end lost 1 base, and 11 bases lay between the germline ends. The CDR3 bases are TGCGCCAGCAGCTTGTTACGCGATTCGAACACTGAAGCTTTCTTT. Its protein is CASSLLRDSNTEAFF.